These T cell receptor beta chains were read from a single sample in a study of identical twins. Each CDR3 protein is one row after TCRdb ran MiXCR on the 5' RACE reads. The sample shows approximately 590,000 distinct CDR3 sequences, roughly 9.5% of them seen only once. The same data also contributed to another study, on yellow fever vaccine responses in identical twins.

Sample: PBMCs. These receptors originate from a woman aged 18-29 years in good health. The conserved cysteine and the conserved F or W are not part of the CDR3 here. The order of the fields is J gene, V gene, CDR3 protein.

J gene: TRBJ2-3
V gene: TRBV4-3
CDR3 protein: ASSQVTYTDTQY

J gene: TRBJ2-1
V gene: TRBV12-3/TRBV12-4
CDR3 protein: ASKKGGVSYNEQF

J gene: TRBJ2-1
V gene: TRBV12-3/TRBV12-4
CDR3 protein: AICLSTFSGSLSYNEQF

J gene: TRBJ1-2
V gene: TRBV6-6
CDR3 protein: ASRGREAGYT

J gene: TRBJ2-1
V gene: TRBV4-1
CDR3 protein: ASSPRLAGPYNEQF

J gene: TRBJ1-4
V gene: TRBV11-2
CDR3 protein: ASSSWDSPNEKLF

J gene: TRBJ2-3
V gene: TRBV7-9
CDR3 protein: ASSFGRTTRTDTQY

J gene: TRBJ2-1
V gene: TRBV7-2
CDR3 protein: ASSLALRPEQF

J gene: TRBJ2-1
V gene: TRBV5-8
CDR3 protein: ASSAHGLLNEQF

J gene: TRBJ1-2
V gene: TRBV24-1
CDR3 protein: ATSDLTSYGYT

J gene: TRBJ2-1
V gene: TRBV7-9
CDR3 protein: ASSGVWGLEQF

J gene: TRBJ2-3
V gene: TRBV11-1
CDR3 protein: ASSLVDRFSGSLDTQY

J gene: TRBJ2-5
V gene: TRBV10-3
CDR3 protein: AISSGVGKETQY

J gene: TRBJ2-1
V gene: TRBV12-3/TRBV12-4
CDR3 protein: ASWSGGANEQF

J gene: TRBJ1-3
V gene: TRBV18
CDR3 protein: ASSPSAQALSGNTIY

J gene: TRBJ1-4
V gene: TRBV18
CDR3 protein: ASSPEDEKLF

J gene: TRBJ2-1
V gene: TRBV14
CDR3 protein: ASSLAVQGVQF

J gene: TRBJ2-1
V gene: TRBV7-9
CDR3 protein: ASSLDQRGENEQF

J gene: TRBJ1-2
V gene: TRBV5-6
CDR3 protein: ASSLQGASYGYT

J gene: TRBJ1-5
V gene: TRBV12-3/TRBV12-4
CDR3 protein: ASSFGTGHQPQH

J gene: TRBJ2-1
V gene: TRBV28
CDR3 protein: ASSLLSTPYNEQF

J gene: TRBJ1-4
V gene: TRBV13
CDR3 protein: ASSLEKTGEEGTTNEKLF

J gene: TRBJ2-7
V gene: TRBV4-3
CDR3 protein: ASSQDPAGGFNEQY

J gene: TRBJ2-1
V gene: TRBV11-1
CDR3 protein: ASSSLPIAEQF

J gene: TRBJ2-4
V gene: TRBV7-2
CDR3 protein: ASSPDWKNIQY

J gene: TRBJ2-7
V gene: TRBV7-2
CDR3 protein: ASSGGASSYEQY

J gene: TRBJ2-1
V gene: TRBV5-5
CDR3 protein: ASSSGSPQGEQF

J gene: TRBJ2-7
V gene: TRBV10-3
CDR3 protein: ATANRQPLTVSSYEQY

J gene: TRBJ2-3
V gene: TRBV7-9
CDR3 protein: ASSLESPNYGTQY

J gene: TRBJ2-1
V gene: TRBV5-1
CDR3 protein: ASSPIRGLSYNEQF

J gene: TRBJ2-3
V gene: TRBV5-1
CDR3 protein: ASSLDGMGTQY

J gene: TRBJ2-1
V gene: TRBV7-2
CDR3 protein: ASSTRDRVSNEQF

J gene: TRBJ2-6
V gene: TRBV9
CDR3 protein: ASSASGGANVLT

J gene: TRBJ2-2
V gene: TRBV20-1
CDR3 protein: SARDRFLGGIGTGELF

J gene: TRBJ2-5
V gene: TRBV5-1
CDR3 protein: ASSLATRGETQY

J gene: TRBJ2-3
V gene: TRBV4-3
CDR3 protein: ASSQVAGAVGTDTQY

J gene: TRBJ2-2
V gene: TRBV29-1
CDR3 protein: SVAWENTGELF

J gene: TRBJ2-7
V gene: TRBV6-2/TRBV6-3
CDR3 protein: ASSSRGQGTYEQY

J gene: TRBJ2-3
V gene: TRBV29-1
CDR3 protein: SVGPGLAGVDTQY

J gene: TRBJ2-1
V gene: TRBV12-3/TRBV12-4
CDR3 protein: ASSPQPKSSYNEQF

J gene: TRBJ1-1
V gene: TRBV7-2
CDR3 protein: ASSLGRHTEAF

J gene: TRBJ2-1
V gene: TRBV7-9
CDR3 protein: ASSLDHNEQF

J gene: TRBJ2-7
V gene: TRBV6-2/TRBV6-3
CDR3 protein: ASSLPLDRTYEQY

J gene: TRBJ2-7
V gene: TRBV29-1
CDR3 protein: SVELQGRIYEQY

J gene: TRBJ2-5
V gene: TRBV15
CDR3 protein: ATSRGDREETQY

J gene: TRBJ2-1
V gene: TRBV19
CDR3 protein: ASTPSGQGTHNEQF

J gene: TRBJ1-2
V gene: TRBV29-1
CDR3 protein: SVDKDRGYGYT

J gene: TRBJ2-1
V gene: TRBV7-6
CDR3 protein: ASSLAMWDPYNEQF

J gene: TRBJ1-1
V gene: TRBV6-1
CDR3 protein: ASSPISGQGWNEAF

J gene: TRBJ2-5
V gene: TRBV28
CDR3 protein: ASTSQETQY

J gene: TRBJ2-7
V gene: TRBV6-1
CDR3 protein: ASSFQGLSHEQY

J gene: TRBJ2-5
V gene: TRBV15
CDR3 protein: ATSRDGETQY